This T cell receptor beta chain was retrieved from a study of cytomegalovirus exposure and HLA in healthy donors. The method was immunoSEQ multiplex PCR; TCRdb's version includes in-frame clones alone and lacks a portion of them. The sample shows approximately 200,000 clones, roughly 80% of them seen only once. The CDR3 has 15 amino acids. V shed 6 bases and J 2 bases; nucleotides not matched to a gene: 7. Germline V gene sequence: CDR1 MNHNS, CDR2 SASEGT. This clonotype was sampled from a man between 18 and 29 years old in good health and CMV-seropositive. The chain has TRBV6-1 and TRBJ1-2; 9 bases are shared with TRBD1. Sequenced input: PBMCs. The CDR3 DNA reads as TGTGCCAGCAGCCGAAAGGGGACAGGGAACTATGGCTACACCTTC. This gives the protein CASSRKGTGNYGYTF.